The 3 T cell receptor beta chains listed next were all sequenced from one sample in a study of cytomegalovirus exposure and HLA in healthy donors (dated by TCRdb to the late 2010s). The method was the immunoSEQ multiplex PCR assay. A mixture of 60 forward primers for TCR Vbeta segments and 13 reverse primers for TCR Jbeta segments was used in the multiplex PCR. TCRdb took this table from immuneACCESS and kept in-frame rearrangements with V and J called. Such tables lack part of the clones; where checked against another copy, unresolved V genes explain under half of the gap, and the rest is unexplained. The sample includes about 200,000 clones, with approximately 86% observed a single time. 0.25% to 0.4% of the sample belongs to the ten largest clones. Sequencing used PBMCs. These receptors were taken from a woman aged 25 to 39 in good health and CMV-seronegative.

This rearrangement joins TRBV28 to TRBJ1-1; D unclear. Trimming left V 4 bases short and J 4 bases short, with 22 bases between. CDR1 and CDR2 from the germline V gene are MDHEN and SYDVKM. The CDR3 extends over 17 amino acids. The CDR3 loop is CASSSVRLPRGGTEAFF. For the CDR3, the DNA is TGTGCCAGCAGTTCGGTAAGGCTCCCCAGAGGCGGCACTGAAGCTTTCTTT.

The rearrangement links TRBV7-2 to TRBJ2-7; 10 bases are shared with TRBD2. Germline CDR1 reads SGHTA; CDR2 reads FQGNSA. This CDR3 has 16 residues. Trimming at V came to 4 bases and at J to 4 bases, leaving 10 bases not matched to a gene. CDR3 sequence (DNA): TGTGCCAGCAGCTCGTCGCCCGGGACTAGCGAATACGAGCAGTACTTC. Translated: CASSSSPGTSEYEQYF.

The chain couples TRBV7-9 to TRBJ1-2, with 9 bases identical to TRBD1. The V gene's germline CDR1 is SEHNR and CDR2 FQNEAQ (reference sequence). V lost 3 bases to trimming and J lost 0 bases; unmatched junction nucleotides: 2. This CDR3 contains 15 residues. The CDR3 DNA reads TGTGCCAGCAGCTTGGGACAGGGAACTAACTATGGCTACACCTTC. It is translated as CASSLGQGTNYGYTF. The complete variable domain, with remaining parts taken from reference TRBV7-9 and TRBJ1-2, reads DTGVSQNPRHKITKRGQNVTFRCDPISEHNRLYWYRQTLGQGPEFLTYFQNEAQLEKSRLLSDRFSAERPKGSFSTLEIQRTEQGDSAMYLCASSLGQGTNYGYTFGSGTRLTVV.